These T cell receptor beta chains were read from a single sample in a study of OX40 agonist ivuxolimab in advanced cancers. Measured with immunoSEQ multiplex PCR; TCRdb has only the in-frame clones, and not every one. The sample lists about 60,000 clones; around 90% were seen once. Sequenced here: CD4+ or CD8+ T cells sorted from blood, sampled in a trial of the OX40 agonist ivuxolimab. All receptors come from an adult with an advanced solid tumor such as melanoma, head and neck, liver or kidney cancer. Each CDR3 is given with its conserved first and last residue.

v_gene: TRBV4-1; j_gene: TRBJ2-5; CDR3aa: CASSQADGTRWDQYF
v_gene: TRBV7-2; j_gene: TRBJ1-4; CDR3aa: CASSTRAGDGAEKLFF
v_gene: TRBV6-1; j_gene: TRBJ1-4; CDR3aa: CASSDWTGANEKLFF
v_gene: TRBV18; j_gene: TRBJ2-1; CDR3aa: CASSPQWRYNEQFF
v_gene: TRBV2; j_gene: TRBJ2-5; CDR3aa: CASKGAGQETQYF
v_gene: TRBV4-2; j_gene: TRBJ1-3; CDR3aa: CASSQPGTTRRNSGNTIYF
v_gene: TRBV6-5; j_gene: TRBJ2-7; CDR3aa: CASRRDYEQYF
v_gene: TRBV6-4; j_gene: TRBJ2-2; CDR3aa: CASSLAWAGELFF
v_gene: TRBV2; j_gene: TRBJ2-5; CDR3aa: CASTLGGHQETQYF
v_gene: TRBV11-2; j_gene: TRBJ1-1; CDR3aa: CASSLMAANTEAFF
v_gene: TRBV2; j_gene: TRBJ1-5; CDR3aa: CASRQGLSNQPQHF
v_gene: TRBV30; j_gene: TRBJ2-7; CDR3aa: CAWSVLERGEQYF
v_gene: TRBV7-9; j_gene: TRBJ2-7; CDR3aa: CASSLLSSEQYF
v_gene: TRBV7-9; j_gene: TRBJ2-6; CDR3aa: CASSFRGSSGANVLTF
v_gene: TRBV30; j_gene: TRBJ2-1; CDR3aa: CAWGGTSGPYNEQFF
v_gene: TRBV19; j_gene: TRBJ1-2; CDR3aa: CASSSWDRSTNYGYTF
v_gene: TRBV5-1; j_gene: TRBJ2-3; CDR3aa: CASSSWTGRSDTQYF
v_gene: TRBV19; j_gene: TRBJ2-7; CDR3aa: CASRPGTANSYEQYF
v_gene: TRBV6-4; j_gene: TRBJ1-1; CDR3aa: CASSEGSTEAFF
v_gene: TRBV2; j_gene: TRBJ2-3; CDR3aa: CASGKTTNTDTQYF
v_gene: TRBV6-5; j_gene: TRBJ2-5; CDR3aa: CASSYSGQGLETQYF
v_gene: TRBV7-9; j_gene: TRBJ2-1; CDR3aa: CASSLIAPPDNEQFF
v_gene: TRBV2; j_gene: TRBJ2-7; CDR3aa: CASSEPNWGQGSYEQYF
v_gene: TRBV27; j_gene: TRBJ2-1; CDR3aa: CASSLQGWTSGSGEQFF
v_gene: TRBV18; j_gene: TRBJ2-6; CDR3aa: CASSPSGANVLTF
v_gene: TRBV18; j_gene: TRBJ1-1; CDR3aa: CASSPKQRLNTEAFF
v_gene: TRBV6-1; j_gene: TRBJ2-3; CDR3aa: CASSDVAGGRDTQYF
v_gene: TRBV10-1; j_gene: TRBJ2-5; CDR3aa: CATRTVQELQYF
v_gene: TRBV4-1; j_gene: .; CDR3aa: CASSQDSGSSYEQYF
v_gene: TRBV4-1; j_gene: TRBJ1-1; CDR3aa: CASSQRTEFGTEAFF
v_gene: TRBV27; j_gene: TRBJ1-5; CDR3aa: CASSLTGTGFPYSNQPQHF
v_gene: TRBV29-1; j_gene: TRBJ2-5; CDR3aa: CSVRTGGAGETQYF
v_gene: TRBV10-3; j_gene: TRBJ1-1; CDR3aa: CAISGGTGALGTEAFF
v_gene: TRBV7-9; j_gene: TRBJ2-7; CDR3aa: CASSQDPAGGYEQYF
v_gene: TRBV30; j_gene: TRBJ2-3; CDR3aa: CAWSGGVGAQYF
v_gene: TRBV6-5; j_gene: TRBJ1-5; CDR3aa: CASRGSNQPQHF
v_gene: TRBV4-1; j_gene: TRBJ2-1; CDR3aa: CASSQDGGTYNEQFF
v_gene: TRBV2; j_gene: TRBJ2-1; CDR3aa: CASKIQYNEQFF
v_gene: TRBV6-5; j_gene: TRBJ2-3; CDR3aa: CASSRTGVGPDTQYF
v_gene: TRBV7-3; j_gene: TRBJ1-1; CDR3aa: CASSFGGNTEAFF
v_gene: TRBV11-2; j_gene: TRBJ2-3; CDR3aa: CASSPGGAGGYSDTQYF
v_gene: TRBV5-1; j_gene: TRBJ1-1; CDR3aa: CASSAAGQGNTEAFF
v_gene: TRBV11-3; j_gene: TRBJ1-2; CDR3aa: CASSFNTGGYGYTF
v_gene: TRBV2; j_gene: TRBJ2-5; CDR3aa: CASSRSWTTETQYF
v_gene: TRBV5-4; j_gene: TRBJ1-1; CDR3aa: CASSGRDRDEAFF
v_gene: TRBV18; j_gene: TRBJ2-7; CDR3aa: CASSPRTDISYEQYF
v_gene: TRBV9; j_gene: TRBJ2-1; CDR3aa: CASSVDLSGRTYNEQFF
v_gene: TRBV4-1; j_gene: TRBJ2-5; CDR3aa: CASSRLTGTGTQYF
v_gene: TRBV19; j_gene: TRBJ1-2; CDR3aa: CASNIPPEDYGYTF
v_gene: TRBV27; j_gene: TRBJ2-2; CDR3aa: CASSLSITGTIVGELFF
v_gene: TRBV28; j_gene: TRBJ2-5; CDR3aa: CASSLNPRTPSDETQYF
v_gene: TRBV19; j_gene: TRBJ2-6; CDR3aa: CASSKRPPVAVRGSGANVLTF
v_gene: TRBV28; j_gene: TRBJ1-1; CDR3aa: CASSPGGIRNTEAFF
v_gene: TRBV5-1; j_gene: TRBJ2-1; CDR3aa: CASSFNRDEQFF
v_gene: TRBV11-2; j_gene: TRBJ2-7; CDR3aa: CASSPGQGPYEQYF
v_gene: TRBV10-3; j_gene: TRBJ1-5; CDR3aa: CAISPGGSGKPQHF